These 17 T cell receptor beta chains were sequenced from one sample in a study of beta chain features in type 1 diabetes. cDNA synthesis used the whole RNA isolate, giving expressed TCRB sequences. The method was immunoSEQ multiplex PCR; TCRdb's version includes in-frame clones alone and lacks a portion of them. Among almost 350,000 clones listed, 6.5% to 10% were seen once. The sequencing input was central memory CD4+ T cells from blood. The receptors come from a woman aged 18-29 years in good health.

The V call is TRBV4-3, the J call TRBJ1-5; D uncertain. Per germline, CDR1 LGHNA and CDR2 YSLEER. The CDR3 covers 14 residues. V lost 4 bases and J 0 bases, leaving 7 bases between the germline ends. The CDR3 DNA is TGCGCCAGCAGCCTCTCTTATAGCAATCAGCCCCAGCATTTT. Its protein product is CASSLSYSNQPQHF.

This clone was seen repeatedly, ten times or more. This specimen includes other DNA sequences encoding the same CDR3. J is TRBJ1-2 and V is TRBV5-6; no reliable D call. The germline V and J ends were trimmed by 4 bases and 0 bases, with 7 bases remaining between them. Looked up from germline, CDR1 is SGHDT and CDR2 is YYEEEE. The CDR3 length is 13 residues. The CDR3 sequence: CASSRGTNYGYTF. CDR3 sequence (DNA): TGTGCCAGCAGCCGCGGTACTAACTATGGCTACACCTTC.

A few counts support this clone. The rearrangement uses TRBV4-1 and TRBJ1-3; a possible D gene is TRBD1 (5 bases). The V end was cut by 0 bases, the J end by 2 bases, with 14 bases between. The germline V gene encodes CDR1 MGHRA and CDR2 YSYEKL. The CDR3 loop spans 17 amino acids. The CDR3 loop is CASSQDMGVRPGNTIYF. The CDR3 nucleotides read TGCGCCAGCAGCCAAGATATGGGGGTTCGACCTGGAAACACCATATATTTT.

This clone was seen a handful of times. V is TRBV29-1 and J is TRBJ2-1; D is possibly TRBD1 (6 bases). Germline V gene sequence: CDR1 SQVTM, CDR2 ANQGSEA. Trimming stripped 6 bases from V and 6 bases from J, with 9 bases between. The CDR3 has 11 residues. The CDR3 bases are TGCAGCGTCCAGGACAGCAATGAGCAGTTCTTC. As protein: CSVQDSNEQFF.

The chain uses TRBV2 and TRBJ2-7; perhaps D is TRBD1 or TRBD2 (7 bases each). CDR3 length: 13 amino acids. Germline assignment: CDR1 SNHLY and CDR2 FYNNEI. Trimming took 6 bases from V and 4 from J, leaving 13 bases between them. The DNA of the CDR3 is TGTGCCAGCAGCTACAGGGGAGGGTACGAGCAGTACTTC. Translated, it gives CASSYRGGYEQYF.

This clone was counted only a few times. CDR3 nucleotides: TGTGCCAGCAGATCCGGGACTAGCAAGAATGAGCAGTTCTTC. Its translation is CASRSGTSKNEQFF. The V call is TRBV6-1, the J call TRBJ2-1; 9 nucleotides align to TRBD2. This CDR3 contains 14 residues. Germline lookup yields CDR1 MNHNS and CDR2 SASEGT. The V and J ends lost 6 bases and 7 bases, in that order; junction bases with no gene match: 7.

The chain links TRBV7-2 to TRBJ2-5, with TRBD2 as a possible D gene (5 bases). Trimming removed 5 bases from V and 2 bases from J, with 9 bases in between. This CDR3 is 13 amino acids long. Per the germline V gene, CDR1 is SGHTA and CDR2 is FQGNSA. CDR3 in DNA: TGTGCCAGCAGCCGGGATTCTCAAGAGACCCAGTACTTC. Translation gives CASSRDSQETQYF. Looking up the rest from reference TRBV7-2 and TRBJ2-5 gives the full variable domain: GAGVSQSPSNKVTEKGKDVELRCDPISGHTALYWYRQSLGQGLEFLIYFQGNSAPDKSGLPSDRFSAERTGGSVSTLTIQRTQQEDSAVYLCASSRDSQETQYFGPGTRLLVL.

This clone was recorded a few times. This chain connects TRBV27 to TRBJ1-2, with TRBD1 matching 9 bases. Germline values: CDR1 MNHEY, CDR2 SMNVEV (reference sequence). V lost 6 bases, J lost 4 bases, and 6 bases stayed unmatched. This CDR3 has 14 residues. The CDR3 DNA follows: TGTGCCAGCAGGAGCGGGACAGGGAGCTATGGCTACACCTTC. Residues: CASRSGTGSYGYTF.

This chain links TRBV28 with TRBJ2-7, with 8 bases lining up with TRBD1. With V trimmed by 4 bases and J by 9 bases, 5 bases remained unmatched. CDR1 MDHEN and CDR2 SYDVKM come from the germline V gene. The CDR3 has 12 amino acids. CDR3 DNA sequence: TGTGCCAGCAGTTCAGGGGGCCAGGGGCAGTACTTC. Amino acids: CASSSGGQGQYF.

Many counts were recorded for this clone. The rearrangement links TRBV10-3 to TRBJ2-7; TRBD2 matches 8 bases. V trimming: 4 bases; J trimming: 3 bases; junction bases outside the gene matches: 8. The CDR3 length is 15 residues. Per the germline V gene, CDR1 is ENHRY and CDR2 is SYGVKD. The CDR3 sequence is CAISGGSGAYYEQYF. The CDR3 coding sequence is TGTGCCATCAGTGGGGGTAGCGGGGCCTACTACGAGCAGTACTTC.

The gene calls are TRBV28 and TRBJ2-1; a possible D gene is TRBD2 (6 bases). The germline V gene encodes CDR1 MDHEN and CDR2 SYDVKM. V was clipped by 3 bases and J by 1 base, with 13 bases between them. The CDR3 is 16 residues long. CDR3 in amino acids: CASSFSGSQSYNEQFF. The DNA of the CDR3 is TGTGCCAGCAGTTTTTCCGGGAGTCAGTCCTACAATGAGCAGTTCTTC.

The chain carries TRBV18 and TRBJ2-2; D is ambiguous. The germline V gene encodes CDR1 KGHSH and CDR2 LQKENI. V dropped 1 base and J dropped 5 bases, with 2 bases sitting between them. This CDR3 has 12 amino acids. CDR3 nucleotides: TGTGCCAGCTCACCACTGACCGGGGAGCTGTTTTTT. This encodes CASSPLTGELFF. The whole variable domain, filled in from reference TRBV18 and TRBJ2-2, reads NAGVMQNPRHLVRRRGQEARLRCSPMKGHSHVYWYRQLPEEGLKFMVYLQKENIIDESGMPKERFSAEFPKEGPSILRIQQVVRGDSAAYFCASSPLTGELFFGEGSRLTVL.

The V call is TRBV20-1, the J call TRBJ2-1; D may match TRBD1 or TRBD2 (6 bases each). In germline, CDR1 is DFQATT, CDR2 SNEGSKA (reference sequence). Trimming took off 7 bases at V and 15 bases at J, with 19 bases between the two ends. The CDR3 has 11 amino acids. The CDR3 sequence: CSVTPPRGAFF. The CDR3 nucleotides read TGCAGTGTTACACCGCCTAGGGGGGCGTTCTTC.

CDR3 bases: TGCGCCAGCAGCTTGGAAGGATCCGACCGGGCTGAAGCTTTCTTT. It specifies CASSLEGSDRAEAFF. The J gene is TRBJ1-1, the V gene TRBV5-1; D uncertain. The V gene's germline CDR1 is SGHRS and CDR2 YFSETQ. V was trimmed by 0 bases and J by 6 bases, leaving 15 bases between them. This CDR3 is 15 amino acids long.

V usage is TRBV7-2 and J usage is TRBJ2-5; 13 bases fit TRBD2. The CDR3 consists of 15 residues. Germline lookup yields CDR1 SGHTA and CDR2 FQGNSA. V lost 5 bases and J lost 3; bases outside the gene matches: 3. CDR3 in DNA: TGTGCCAGCAGCAGGACTAGCGGGAGAGAAGAGACCCAGTACTTC. It encodes CASSRTSGREETQYF. The whole variable domain, remainder taken from reference TRBV7-2 and TRBJ2-5, is GAGVSQSPSNKVTEKGKDVELRCDPISGHTALYWYRQSLGQGLEFLIYFQGNSAPDKSGLPSDRFSAERTGGSVSTLTIQRTQQEDSAVYLCASSRTSGREETQYFGPGTRLLVL.

This chain links TRBV5-4 with TRBJ2-1, with TRBD1 matching over 11 bases. This CDR3 has 17 amino acids. Germline CDR1 and CDR2: SGHNT and YYREEE (reference sequence). V was pared by 2 bases and J by 9 bases, with 13 bases of the junction left unmatched. The CDR3 sequence: CASSFFPRGTGGGEQFF. Here the CDR3 DNA reads TGTGCCAGCAGCTTTTTCCCTCGTGGGACAGGGGGTGGTGAGCAGTTCTTC.

V and J are TRBV6-5 and TRBJ2-7; 8 nucleotides agree with TRBD2. V was clipped by 6 bases and J by 0 bases; unmatched bases: 10. This CDR3 has 16 residues. CDR1 and CDR2 from the germline V gene are MNHEY and SVGAGI. The CDR3 DNA reads TGTGCCAGCAGGTACGGGGGGGCAACGAGCTCCTACGAGCAGTACTTC. It codes for CASRYGGATSSYEQYF.